The 23 T cell receptor beta chains listed next were all sequenced from one sample in a study of control samples from healthy donors and cancer patients. This table comes from immunoSEQ multiplex PCR, and its TCRdb copy is limited to in-frame clones, with some not included. The data hold some 160,000 clones, with roughly nine tenths observed a single time. Sequencing used blood. The receptors originated from a woman in her twenties or thirties in good health.

DNA for the CDR3: TGTGCCAGCTCGCCCCAGGGGACAATCACAGATACGCAGTATTTT. This translates into CASSPQGTITDTQYF. The rearrangement uses TRBV18 and TRBJ2-3; TRBD1 is a possible D gene (6 bases). V lost 6 bases and J 2 bases, leaving 15 bases between the germline ends. The CDR3 spans 15 residues. CDR1 is KGHSH and CDR2 is LQKENI in the germline V gene.

J is TRBJ2-7 and V is TRBV19; TRBD1 matches at 7 bases. The CDR3 sequence is 13 residues long. With 5 bases clipped from V and 2 bases from J, the junction kept 3 bases outside the gene matches. Germline V CDR1 and CDR2: LNHDA, SQIVND (reference sequence). The CDR3 DNA sequence: TGTGCCAGTAGTCACAGGGGCGCCTACGAGCAGTACTTC. Protein product: CASSHRGAYEQYF.

The chain recombines TRBV29-1 with TRBJ2-2; D not certain. The CDR3 is made up of 14 amino acids. Trimming pared 4 bases from V and 0 bases from J, leaving 9 bases between. Germline V gene lookup returns CDR1 SQVTM and CDR2 ANQGSEA. The CDR3 sequence: CSVAADANTGELFF. Here the CDR3 DNA reads TGCAGCGTTGCCGCTGACGCGAACACCGGGGAGCTGTTTTTT.

This rearrangement joins TRBV18 to TRBJ1-1, with D uncertain. This CDR3 region has 13 residues. Looked up from germline, CDR1 is KGHSH and CDR2 is LQKENI. Trimming removed 4 bases from V and 4 bases from J, with 10 bases in between. CDR3 sequence (DNA): TGTGCCAGCTCACTCCCGTGGGGCACTGAAGCTTTCTTT. Its translation is CASSLPWGTEAFF.

V usage is TRBV12-3 or TRBV12-4 and J usage is TRBJ1-5, with 10 positions matching TRBD1. The V gene end was trimmed by 8 bases and the J gene end by 6 bases; junction bases not matched to a gene: 4. The CDR3 consists of 13 residues. The chain's CDR3 is CASRRTGGQPQHF. The CDR3 region has the DNA TGTGCCAGCCGTAGGACAGGGGGTCAGCCCCAGCATTTT.

The chain recombines TRBV28 with TRBJ1-5; 7 bases agree with TRBD1. The CDR3 covers 17 residues. The germline V gene has CDR1 MDHEN and CDR2 SYDVKM. V was clipped by 3 bases and J by 3 bases; unmatched bases: 11. The chain's CDR3 is CASSFRQDRVANQPQHF. The CDR3 nucleotides are TGTGCCAGCAGTTTTCGACAAGACAGGGTTGCCAATCAGCCCCAGCATTTT.

The chain combines TRBV19 with TRBJ1-2; weak D call: TRBD1 (6 bases). Germline-derived CDR1 and CDR2 are LNHDA and SQIVND (reference sequence). Trimming took 10 bases from V and 4 from J, leaving 16 bases between them. The CDR3 runs to 13 residues. CDR3 sequence: CATSGVPIYGYTF. In DNA form, the CDR3 reads TGTGCCACCTCAGGGGTCCCCATCTATGGCTACACCTTC.

This sequence joins TRBV27 and TRBJ1-2, with D perhaps TRBD1 (6 bases). Germline CDR1 reads MNHEY; CDR2 reads SMNVEV (reference sequence). CDR3 size: 15 residues. Deletions cut 1 base from V and 6 bases from J, with 15 bases between. The CDR3 DNA follows: TGTGCCAGCAGTTTATTCGGGACATCGATGGATGGCTACACCTTC. The encoded protein is CASSLFGTSMDGYTF.

The CDR3 is CASGPANTIYF. DNA of the CDR3: TGTGCCAGCGGACCTGCAAACACCATATATTTT. The chain uses TRBV19 and TRBJ1-3, with D uncertain. CDR1 and CDR2 from the germline V gene are LNHDA and SQIVND (reference sequence). Trimming left V 9 bases short and J 6 bases short, with 9 bases between. This CDR3 comprises 11 residues.

The J gene is TRBJ2-7, the V gene TRBV27, with 7 bases that match TRBD1. CDR1 and CDR2 from the germline V gene are MNHEY and SMNVEV (reference sequence). The CDR3 length is 15 residues. Unmatched junction bases numbered 11, after V lost 6 bases and J lost 3 bases. CDR3 DNA sequence: TGTGCCAGCAGAAGAACCTGGGACAGCAGCTACGAGCAGTACTTC. Amino acid sequence: CASRRTWDSSYEQYF.

V gene TRBV28 combines with J gene TRBJ2-3; TRBD1 matches 7 bases. The ends lost 8 bases at V and 2 bases at J; junction bases unmatched: 16. CDR3 length: 17 residues. CDR1 MDHEN and CDR2 SYDVKM come from the germline V gene. DNA of the CDR3: TGTGCCAGCCCCCCCCCTCAGCCGGGACAGTCCACAGATACGCAGTATTTT. It is translated as CASPPPQPGQSTDTQYF.

The rearrangement uses TRBV2 and TRBJ1-4; 8 nucleotides agree with TRBD1. In germline, CDR1 is SNHLY, CDR2 FYNNEI. This CDR3 has 14 amino acids. V gave up 6 bases and J gave up 7 bases; unmatched junction bases: 7. The CDR3 nucleotides read TGTGCCAGCAGGGCGGGACAGGTCGGTGAAAAACTGTTTTTT. This translates into CASRAGQVGEKLFF.

The rearrangement joins TRBV30 to TRBJ2-1; 13 bases are a match to TRBD2. V lost 5 bases and J lost 5; bases outside the gene matches: 6. The CDR3 is made up of 15 amino acids. Germline V gene lookup returns CDR1 GTSNPN and CDR2 SVGIG (reference sequence). CDR3 sequence: CAWGSGLAGHNEQFF. The CDR3 bases are TGTGCCTGGGGCTCGGGACTAGCGGGACACAATGAGCAGTTCTTC.

This chain connects TRBV11-2 to TRBJ2-1; D possibly corresponds to TRBD2 (5 bases). V was pared by 1 base and J by 8 bases, with 12 bases between. Germline CDR1 is SGHAT and CDR2 is FQNNGV. The CDR3 is 14 residues long. The CDR3 DNA reads TGTGCCAGCAGCTTAGCGGCGGGTTTAGATGAGCAGTTCTTC. Its translation is CASSLAAGLDEQFF. Full variable domain (rest looked up from reference TRBV11-2 and TRBJ2-1): EAGVAQSPRYKIIEKRQSVAFWCNPISGHATLYWYQQILGQGPKLLIQFQNNGVVDDSQLPKDRFSAERLKGVDSTLKIQPAKLEDSAVYLCASSLAAGLDEQFFGPGTRLTVL.

The gene calls are TRBV12-3 or TRBV12-4 and TRBJ2-7, with D unresolved. Trimming took 7 bases from V and 4 from J, leaving 11 bases between them. The CDR3 extends over 12 amino acids. This CDR3 reads CASTSFGYEQYF. The DNA for the CDR3 is TGTGCCAGCACTTCTTTCGGGTACGAGCAGTACTTC.

The chain has TRBV7-9 and TRBJ2-6; 8 nucleotides agree with TRBD1. The CDR3 runs 17 residues. From germline, CDR1 is SEHNR and CDR2 FQNEAQ (reference sequence). V was clipped by 5 bases and J by 0 bases; unmatched bases: 6. CDR3 DNA sequence: TGTGCCAGCAGCCCAAAGGGACAGGACTCTGGGGCCAACGTCCTGACTTTC. It is translated as CASSPKGQDSGANVLTF.

The chain links TRBV7-9 to TRBJ2-1, with TRBD2 identical over 12 bases. This CDR3 comprises 15 residues. The ends lost 4 bases at V and 10 bases at J; junction bases unmatched: 8. Germline V gives CDR1 SEHNR, CDR2 FQNEAQ (reference sequence). The CDR3 loop reads CASSSSTSGRIEQFF. In DNA, the CDR3 is TGTGCCAGCAGCTCATCTACTAGCGGGAGGATCGAGCAGTTCTTC.

This clone was counted a few times. The chain is built from TRBV28 and TRBJ1-1; D is possibly TRBD1 (6 bases). The germline V gene encodes CDR1 MDHEN and CDR2 SYDVKM. V dropped 5 bases and J dropped 1 base, with 11 bases sitting between them. This CDR3 comprises 14 residues. For the CDR3, the DNA is TGTGCCAGCAGTCCCCCGGGACAGAACACTGAAGCTTTCTTT. Protein sequence: CASSPPGQNTEAFF.

This chain uses TRBV7-3 with TRBJ2-2; D perhaps matches TRBD2 (6 bases). This CDR3 region has 17 residues. Germline V gives CDR1 SGHTA, CDR2 FQGTGA. V was cut by 4 bases and J by 2 bases, with 17 bases left in between. The CDR3: CASSSPGGAENTGELFF. The CDR3 coding sequence is TGTGCCAGCAGCTCCCCAGGCGGGGCAGAAAACACCGGGGAGCTGTTTTTT.

This rearrangement joins TRBV19 to TRBJ1-1; D is ambiguous. The CDR3 runs to 13 residues. The V gene's germline CDR1 is LNHDA and CDR2 SQIVND (reference sequence). Trimming left V 0 bases short and J 1 base short, with 3 bases between. Written as DNA, the CDR3 is TGTGCCAGTAGTATAGAGGGGAACACTGAAGCTTTCTTT. It encodes CASSIEGNTEAFF.

This clone was observed a single time. J is TRBJ2-1 and V is TRBV5-5, with 14 bases that match TRBD2. Germline CDR1 is SGHKS and CDR2 is YYEKEE (reference sequence). V shed 2 bases and J 12 bases; nucleotides not matched to a gene: 13. The CDR3 has 17 residues. CDR3 residues: CASSFTRLAGGAAGQFF. The DNA for the CDR3 is TGTGCCAGCAGCTTCACCCGACTAGCGGGAGGGGCGGCGGGGCAGTTCTTC.

This chain uses TRBV2 with TRBJ2-1, with TRBD2 identical over 7 bases. With V trimmed by 0 bases and J by 1 base, 9 bases remained unmatched. The length of the CDR3 is 18 residues. Germline V lookup: CDR1 SNHLY, CDR2 FYNNEI. CDR3 coding DNA: TGTGCCAGCAGTGAAGCGCTGGGGCTAGCGGAGTCCTACAATGAGCAGTTCTTC. Translating it yields CASSEALGLAESYNEQFF.

This clone was seen only once. The chain is built from TRBV10-3 and TRBJ1-3; D remains unclear. Per germline, CDR1 ENHRY and CDR2 SYGVKD. The length of the CDR3 is 17 residues. V gave up 0 bases and J gave up 0 bases, with 12 bases separating them. The CDR3 DNA is TGTGCCATCAGTGAGTCGACTCTCCCAACCTCTGGAAACACCATATATTTT. Its translation: CAISESTLPTSGNTIYF.